The clone carrying this T cell receptor (beta chain) was observed once. Its antigen is still unknown. V gave up 6 bases and J gave up 6 bases, with 18 bases separating them. Germline V gives CDR1 LGHDT, CDR2 YNNKEL (reference sequence). The CDR3 spans 14 residues. This sample was included in a study of human T cells and chemical hapten exposure. Source study methods: TCRs per sample had a median of approximately 100,000 and ranged from roughly 23,224 to 700,000. TCRdb processed the RACE reads anew with MiXCR; each CDR3 protein has one entry. Clone size and V and J calls follow TCRdb, not the original study. The sample records approximately 52,000 distinct CDR3 sequences, roughly 8.8% being singletons. Notes on the study in general: PT1 expanded TCR counts and patch test score were linked, and their correlation was positive. The donor cohort had alopecia, so its immune response may not match that of healthy people.

The sample's time point: pre-sensitization, week 0. Treatment denoted: therapeutic diphenylcyclopropenone sensitization with weekly scalp DPC. Total RNA was extracted from unfractionated whole blood. This chain uses TRBV3-1 with TRBJ2-7; possibly TRBD1 or TRBD2 for D (7 bases each). The clonotype originates from a woman in her thirties or forties with alopecia areata. Some clones in this sample may be carry-over from other donors' samples. This specimen was whole blood, taken in connection with sensitization to the hapten diphenylcyclopropenone (DPC). The DNA of the CDR3 is TGTGCCAGCAGTCTAGGGCGCAGGGGGGGCGAGCAGTACTTC. Residues: CASSLGRRGGEQYF.